This TCR beta chain was identified in a study of blood T cell repertoires in COVID-19. Study-level information: The origin of the acute and convalescent COVID-19 samples was the United States, Italy and Spain. T cells, B-cell-depleted T cells, or PBMCs provided the cDNA or gDNA that served as material.

This clone has just one count. The V gene's germline CDR1 is MDHEN and CDR2 SYDVKM. The CDR3 sequence is 12 residues long. Unmatched junction bases numbered 3, after V lost 10 bases and J lost 5 bases. The authors' processing: Cell counts per sample came from amplifying reference gene primers. Measured with immunoSEQ multiplex PCR; TCRdb has only the in-frame clones, and not every one. For V, J and clone size, that table is used; D and trimming come from the DNA. The table shows under 75,000 clones, with about 70% occurring only once. Sequences were obtained from peripheral blood. This rearrangement joins TRBV28 to TRBJ1-2, with 11 bases that match TRBD1. This receptor was identified in a woman older than 75 with acute or convalescent COVID-19. CDR3: CATGDRGYGYTF. The CDR3 DNA follows: TGTGCCACCGGGGACAGGGGGTATGGCTACACCTTC.